This entry features one T cell receptor beta chain sequence. What it binds is unknown. This sample was taken from a study of Graves' ophthalmopathy and Graves' hyperthyroidism. Study-level findings and limits: Also, most clonotypes expanded in the thyroid above 0.001 frequency appeared in blood.

Germline V gene lookup returns CDR1 LGHNT and CDR2 FRNRAP. The CDR3 covers 15 residues. Disease in donors with ophthalmopathy had moderate-to-severe activity, CAS ≥3, NOSPECS ≥4 and under 3 months' duration. From RNA, the CDR3 regions of TCR beta chains were amplified and sequenced. RT-PCR was first run with HTBI primers, then multiplex PCR in a second round. TCRdb re-called the multiplex PCR reads through MiXCR, storing one row per CDR3 protein. There are 650,000 to 800,000 distinct CDR3 sequences in the sample; more than 40% occur only once, and 3% to 3.5% lies in the top ten. The receptor's source is an adult man with Graves' ophthalmopathy. The sequencing input was peripheral blood. The chain carries TRBV12-5 and TRBJ2-7, with TRBD1 matching over 12 bases. This CDR3 reads CASSPGTGGLYEQYF. For the CDR3, the DNA is TGTGCCAGCAGCCCCGGGACAGGGGGCCTATACGAGCAGTACTTC.